The rows below give T cell receptor beta chains drawn from one sample of a study of PD-L1 blockade in urothelial cancer. The method was immunoSEQ multiplex PCR; TCRdb's version includes in-frame clones alone and lacks a portion of them. The data contain 130,000 or so clones, approximately 84% of them seen just once; the ten biggest clones take up 3.2%. Sample: PBMCs, taken around atezolizumab (anti-PD-L1) treatment. All receptors derive from a middle-aged man with urothelial cancer. Both conserved end residues are part of each CDR3. The order of the fields is clone size, CDR3 length, J gene, V gene, D gene, CDR3 protein, CDR3 DNA. D genes are given only for firm matches. The size of a clone is reported for some rows only, either as once, few or many, or as a class for expanded clones.

size: .; length: 16; J: TRBJ2-1; V: TRBV6-6; D: TRBD2; CDR3: CASTRLAGGIGNEQFF; DNA: TGTGCCAGCACTCGACTAGCGGGAGGGATTGGTAATGAGCAGTTCTTC
size: .; length: 16; J: TRBJ2-7; V: TRBV7-9; D: TRBD2; CDR3: CASSFVPGLAGSEQYF; DNA: TGTGCCAGCAGCTTCGTACCGGGACTAGCGGGAAGCGAGCAGTACTTC
size: .; length: 15; J: TRBJ2-1; V: TRBV5-1; D: TRBD2; CDR3: CASSPGEGRYNEQFF; DNA: TGCGCCAGCAGCCCCGGGGAGGGCCGGTACAATGAGCAGTTCTTC
size: .; length: 14; J: TRBJ2-7; V: TRBV19; D: TRBD1; CDR3: CASSKGDRTYEQYF; DNA: TGTGCCAGTAGTAAGGGGGACAGGACCTACGAGCAGTACTTC
size: once; length: 16; J: TRBJ2-2; V: TRBV18; D: TRBD2; CDR3: CASSPGGLADDRELFF; DNA: TGTGCCAGCTCACCTGGAGGACTAGCGGACGACCGGGAGCTGTTTTTT
size: .; length: 16; J: TRBJ2-1; V: TRBV5-4; D: TRBD2; CDR3: CASSVTSGGSYNEQFF; DNA: TGTGCCAGCAGCGTGACTAGCGGGGGATCCTACAATGAGCAGTTCTTC
size: .; length: 15; J: TRBJ2-7; V: TRBV6-1; D: TRBD2; CDR3: CASSRTSGVPDEQYF; DNA: TGTGCCAGCAGCCGGACTAGCGGCGTTCCGGACGAGCAGTACTTC
size: .; length: 16; J: TRBJ2-1; V: TRBV7-9; D: .; CDR3: CASSLRSTGSYNEQFF; DNA: TGTGCCAGCAGCTTACGAAGCACAGGTTCCTACAATGAGCAGTTCTTC
size: once; length: 14; J: TRBJ2-1; V: TRBV11-3; D: TRBD2; CDR3: CASSFGGDNNEQFF; DNA: TGTGCCAGCAGCTTCGGGGGGGACAACAATGAGCAGTTCTTC
size: .; length: 14; J: TRBJ1-1; V: TRBV19; D: .; CDR3: CASSIHRPDTEAFF; DNA: TGTGCCAGTAGTATTCATCGTCCGGACACTGAAGCTTTCTTT
size: .; length: 13; J: TRBJ1-2; V: TRBV19; D: .; CDR3: CASSIDSFYGYTF; DNA: TGTGCCAGTAGTATCGACAGCTTCTATGGCTACACCTTC
size: .; length: 13; J: TRBJ1-1; V: TRBV7-9; D: .; CDR3: CASSLRGGTEAFF; DNA: TGTGCCAGCAGCTTAAGAGGGGGAACTGAAGCTTTCTTT
size: .; length: 15; J: TRBJ1-2; V: TRBV5-1; D: TRBD1; CDR3: CASSLASGTAYGYTF; DNA: TGCGCCAGCAGCTTGGCTTCAGGGACAGCTTATGGCTACACCTTC
size: .; length: 15; J: TRBJ1-1; V: TRBV19; D: TRBD1; CDR3: CASSSPGQRGPEAFF; DNA: TGTGCCAGTAGTAGTCCGGGACAGAGGGGACCTGAAGCTTTCTTT
size: .; length: 14; J: TRBJ2-2; V: TRBV18; D: .; CDR3: CASSPTPVPGELFF; DNA: TGTGCCAGCTCACCTACCCCAGTTCCCGGGGAGCTGTTTTTT
size: once; length: 13; J: TRBJ2-5; V: TRBV28; D: TRBD1; CDR3: CASSPGQDAAQYF; DNA: TGTGCCAGCAGCCCTGGACAGGACGCGGCCCAGTACTTC
size: .; length: 13; J: TRBJ2-7; V: TRBV28; D: .; CDR3: CASSLRAFPEQYF; DNA: TGTGCCAGCAGTTTACGAGCTTTCCCGGAGCAGTACTTC
size: .; length: 14; J: TRBJ2-7; V: TRBV6-1; D: .; CDR3: CASTSEAFPYEQYF; DNA: TGTGCCAGTACCTCGGAGGCGTTTCCCTACGAGCAGTACTTC
size: once; length: 15; J: TRBJ1-5; V: TRBV28; D: .; CDR3: CASSFGETPAEPQHF; DNA: TGTGCCAGCAGTTTTGGTGAGACGCCCGCGGAGCCCCAGCATTTT
size: .; length: 14; J: TRBJ2-5; V: TRBV6-5; D: .; CDR3: CASSYGRKEETQYF; DNA: TGTGCCAGCAGTTACGGCAGGAAGGAAGAGACCCAGTACTTC
size: .; length: 14; J: TRBJ1-5; V: TRBV6-5; D: TRBD1; CDR3: CASSSGQGNQPQHF; DNA: TGTGCCAGCAGTTCGGGACAGGGTAATCAGCCCCAGCATTTT
size: .; length: 15; J: TRBJ1-1; V: TRBV5-1; D: .; CDR3: CASSLAFRGGAEAFF; DNA: TGCGCCAGCAGCTTGGCGTTCAGGGGAGGGGCTGAAGCTTTCTTT
size: .; length: 14; J: TRBJ1-4; V: TRBV7-9; D: .; CDR3: CASSFGLGNEKLFF; DNA: TGTGCCAGCAGCTTTGGGCTTGGGAATGAAAAACTGTTTTTT
size: .; length: 18; J: TRBJ1-6; V: TRBV11-2; D: .; CDR3: CASSLGGLEGHWNSPLHF; DNA: TGTGCCAGCAGCTTAGGGGGTCTGGAGGGCCATTGGAATTCACCCCTCCACTTT
size: once; length: 10; J: TRBJ2-1; V: TRBV11-2; D: .; CDR3: CASSLETQFF; DNA: TGTGCCAGCAGCTTAGAGACACAGTTCTTC
size: .; length: 15; J: TRBJ1-4; V: TRBV5-1; D: TRBD1; CDR3: CASSGQGLPNEKLFF; DNA: TGCGCCAGCAGCGGACAGGGTTTACCTAATGAAAAACTGTTTTTT
size: .; length: 18; J: TRBJ2-7; V: TRBV27; D: TRBD1; CDR3: CASSLSGRDRVIPYEQYF; DNA: TGTGCCAGCAGTTTATCGGGAAGGGACAGGGTAATTCCCTACGAGCAGTACTTC
size: .; length: 14; J: TRBJ2-3; V: TRBV5-1; D: .; CDR3: CASSLEPGRDTQYF; DNA: TGCGCCAGCAGCTTGGAACCGGGGAGGGATACGCAGTATTTT
size: .; length: 13; J: TRBJ1-5; V: TRBV6-5; D: .; CDR3: CASKRGTNQPQHF; DNA: TGTGCCAGCAAGAGAGGCACCAATCAGCCCCAGCATTTT
size: .; length: 14; J: TRBJ2-1; V: TRBV27; D: TRBD2; CDR3: CASSFLAAYNEQFF; DNA: TGTGCCAGCAGTTTCCTAGCGGCCTACAATGAGCAGTTCTTC
size: .; length: 16; J: TRBJ1-6; V: TRBV27; D: .; CDR3: CASSPYSSSYNSPLHF; DNA: TGTGCCAGCAGCCCTTACAGCAGCTCCTATAATTCACCCCTCCACTTT
size: .; length: 15; J: TRBJ2-3; V: TRBV11-2; D: TRBD1; CDR3: CASSLSSDRGDTQYF; DNA: TGTGCCAGCAGCCTCTCCTCGGACAGGGGTGATACGCAGTATTTT
size: .; length: 16; J: TRBJ2-2; V: TRBV7-3; D: .; CDR3: CASSLERRAPPGELFF; DNA: TGTGCCAGCAGCTTAGAAAGGAGGGCTCCCCCCGGGGAGCTGTTTTTT
size: .; length: 12; J: TRBJ2-7; V: TRBV28; D: .; CDR3: CAISPGVYEQYF; DNA: TGTGCCATTTCGCCCGGGGTCTACGAGCAGTACTTC
size: .; length: 15; J: TRBJ2-5; V: TRBV6-6; D: .; CDR3: CASSYSGGIGETQYF; DNA: TGTGCCAGCAGTTACTCTGGCGGGATCGGGGAGACCCAGTACTTC
size: .; length: 15; J: TRBJ2-1; V: TRBV19; D: TRBD2; CDR3: CASSTGLAGENEQFF; DNA: TGTGCCAGTAGTACTGGACTAGCGGGAGAGAATGAGCAGTTCTTC
size: .; length: 23; J: TRBJ1-6; V: TRBV28; D: TRBD1; CDR3: CASSLEWKRGQTYSRSYNSPLHF; DNA: TGTGCCAGCAGTTTAGAATGGAAGAGGGGACAGACCTACTCCAGGTCCTATAATTCACCCCTCCACTTT
size: .; length: 14; J: TRBJ2-5; V: TRBV10-3; D: TRBD2; CDR3: CASSSGRAIETQYF; DNA: TGTGCCAGCTCTAGCGGGAGGGCCATAGAGACCCAGTACTTC
size: .; length: 17; J: TRBJ2-1; V: TRBV2; D: TRBD2; CDR3: CASSERGLAVPSNEQFF; DNA: TGTGCCAGCAGTGAAAGGGGACTAGCGGTCCCCAGCAATGAGCAGTTCTTC